What follows are 26 T cell receptor beta chains derived from one specimen sequenced in a study of OX40 agonist ivuxolimab in advanced cancers. TCRdb keeps only in-frame clones here, not all; method: immunoSEQ multiplex PCR. The table shows tens of thousands of clones, with over 65% occurring only once. Sequencing was performed on CD4+ or CD8+ T cells sorted from blood, taken in a trial of the OX40 agonist ivuxolimab. The receptors come from an adult with an advanced solid tumor such as melanoma, head and neck, liver or kidney cancer.

The V gene is TRBV19, the J gene TRBJ2-1, with 9 bases that match TRBD2. This CDR3 has 13 amino acids. From germline, CDR1 is LNHDA and CDR2 SQIVND (reference sequence). V lost 5 bases, J lost 9 bases, and 5 bases stayed unmatched. CDR3 DNA sequence: TGTGCCAGTAGTCTATCTAGCGGGGTTGAGCAGTTCTTC. Its protein product is CASSLSSGVEQFF.

The chain combines TRBV7-8 with TRBJ2-3, with D hard to call. The length of the CDR3 is 11 residues. The V gene's germline CDR1 is SGHVS and CDR2 FQNEAQ. With 5 bases removed from V and 3 bases from J, the gap between germline ends came to 3 bases. This chain's CDR3 is CASSTTDTQYF. Written as DNA, the CDR3 is TGTGCCAGCAGCACGACAGATACGCAGTATTTT.

The chain links TRBV2 to TRBJ2-7; D unclear. Trimming pared 7 bases from V and 0 bases from J, leaving 13 bases between. The CDR3 spans 14 residues. CDR1 SNHLY and CDR2 FYNNEI come from the germline V gene. CDR3 region: CASTPVGVSYEQYF. The CDR3 bases are TGTGCCAGCACTCCCGTGGGCGTCTCCTACGAGCAGTACTTC.

This sequence joins TRBV28 and TRBJ1-5, with D hard to call. The CDR3 length is 15 residues. The germline V gene has CDR1 MDHEN and CDR2 SYDVKM. V lost 5 bases to trimming and J lost 2 bases, with 13 bases between them. The CDR3 bases are TGTGCCAGCAGTAAAACCCTGGGAGGCAATCAGCCCCAGCATTTT. Its protein product is CASSKTLGGNQPQHF.

This clone showed up just a few times. The chain combines TRBV27 with TRBJ1-2, with TRBD1 identical over 7 bases. Unmatched junction bases numbered 9, after V lost 8 bases and J lost 0 bases. Germline V gene data show CDR1 as MNHEY and CDR2 as SMNVEV (reference sequence). The CDR3 spans 15 residues. The CDR3 protein is CASGLQGDTNYGYTF. The CDR3 nucleotides are TGTGCCAGCGGCCTCCAGGGGGACACTAACTATGGCTACACCTTC.

This clone was seen a handful of times. The V gene is TRBV6-1, the J gene TRBJ2-5; unclear D gene. CDR3 size: 14 residues. Germline assignment: CDR1 MNHNS and CDR2 SASEGT. V was clipped by 2 bases and J by 6 bases, with 13 bases between them. The CDR3 nucleotides read TGTGCCAGCAGTGAACTCTCTATGGTTCAGACCCAGTACTTC. This sequence encodes CASSELSMVQTQYF.

In its sample, this clone was seen once. This chain joins TRBV27 and TRBJ2-4; TRBD2 aligns across 7 bases. Germline CDR1 reads MNHEY; CDR2 reads SMNVEV (reference sequence). The CDR3 loop spans 14 amino acids. V shed 6 bases and J 5 bases; nucleotides not matched to a gene: 7. DNA of the CDR3: TGTGCCAGCAGCCTGAGCGGGAATGAAAACATTCAGTACTTC. Translating it yields CASSLSGNENIQYF.

The rearrangement uses TRBV29-1 and TRBJ1-2; TRBD1 is a possible D gene (5 bases). CDR3 length equals 15 residues. The germline CDR1 and CDR2 sequences are SQVTM and ANQGSEA. V dropped 4 bases and J dropped 6 bases, with 21 bases sitting between them. The CDR3 DNA reads as TGCAGCGTTGGGAGGGGAGGGATCGCTCAAAATGGCTACACCTTC. It encodes CSVGRGGIAQNGYTF.

The chain combines TRBV7-9 with TRBJ1-3; D unclear. Germline V gives CDR1 SEHNR, CDR2 FQNEAQ (reference sequence). The germline V and J ends were trimmed by 1 base and 3 bases, with 4 bases remaining between them. The CDR3 runs 13 residues. As DNA, the CDR3 is TGTGCCAGCAGCTTAGGTAATGGAAACACCATATATTTT. Its translation: CASSLGNGNTIYF.

This chain connects TRBV9 to TRBJ1-3; 7 nucleotides line up with TRBD1. V lost 6 bases to trimming and J lost 1 base; unmatched junction nucleotides: 4. Germline V gene data show CDR1 as SGDLS and CDR2 as YYNGEE. The CDR3 is 14 residues long. Here the CDR3 DNA reads TGTGCCAGCAACCCGACAGGGTCTGGAAACACCATATATTTT. Residues: CASNPTGSGNTIYF.

The V and J genes are TRBV15 and TRBJ1-3, with 7 bases fitting TRBD1. CDR1 is LNHNV and CDR2 is YYDKDF in the germline V gene (reference sequence). V trimming: 0 bases; J trimming: 3 bases; junction bases outside the gene matches: 2. The CDR3 extends over 15 amino acids. In nucleotides, the CDR3 is TGTGCCACCAGCAGAGAAGGGGGCCGTGGAAACACCATATATTTT. This encodes CATSREGGRGNTIYF.

V gene TRBV20-1 combines with J gene TRBJ2-5, with D tentatively TRBD1 or TRBD2 (5 bases each). The J call may be in error: the DNA end matches TRBJ2-7 better. Germline assignment: CDR1 DFQATT and CDR2 SNEGSKA (reference sequence). CDR3 length equals 11 residues. The CDR3 protein is CSAPGSHEQYF. DNA for the CDR3: TGCAGTGCTCCAGGGAGCCACGAGCAGTACTTC.

The chain combines TRBV7-6 with TRBJ2-3, with 7 bases lining up with TRBD1. The V gene end was trimmed by 5 bases and the J gene end by 3 bases; junction bases not matched to a gene: 14. The germline CDR1 and CDR2 sequences are SGHVS and FNYEAQ. CDR3 length: 17 residues. For the CDR3, the DNA is TGTGCCAGCAGCCCAGCAGCCCAGGGGGTCGGTACAGATACGCAGTATTTT. As protein: CASSPAAQGVGTDTQYF.

This chain uses TRBV9 with TRBJ2-5; 7 positions agree with TRBD1. The CDR3 consists of 15 residues. From germline, CDR1 is SGDLS and CDR2 YYNGEE. V trimming: 3 bases; J trimming: 4 bases; junction bases outside the gene matches: 9. CDR3 region: CASSGRDSEGETQYF. The CDR3 DNA follows: TGTGCCAGCAGCGGACGGGACAGCGAAGGAGAGACCCAGTACTTC.

The chain has TRBV7-8 and TRBJ2-7; no reliable D call. CDR1 is SGHVS and CDR2 is FQNEAQ in the germline V gene. V lost 3 bases and J 2 bases, leaving 11 bases between the germline ends. The CDR3 is 14 amino acids. The CDR3 loop is CASSLIINPYEQYF. In DNA form, the CDR3 reads TGTGCCAGCAGCTTGATAATTAACCCCTACGAGCAGTACTTC.

This chain uses TRBV6-5 with TRBJ2-3; maybe TRBD2 (5 bases). Germline CDR1 MNHEY, CDR2 SVGAGI. The CDR3 totals 14 residues. V was trimmed by 0 bases and J by 4 bases, leaving 8 bases between them. CDR3 sequence (DNA): TGTGCCAGCAGTTACTCCCTAGCAGCAGATACGCAGTATTTT. Its protein is CASSYSLAADTQYF.

CDR3 sequence reads: CASSRMQGPYEQYF. In DNA form, the CDR3 reads TGTGCCAGCAGCCGAATGCAGGGGCCCTACGAGCAGTACTTC. The rearrangement uses TRBV28 and TRBJ2-7; the D gene is possibly TRBD1 (6 bases). The CDR3 contains 14 residues. V dropped 6 bases and J dropped 2 bases, with 14 bases sitting between them. CDR1 is MDHEN and CDR2 is SYDVKM in the germline V gene.

The chain combines TRBV9 with TRBJ2-7; D is perhaps TRBD1 (5 bases). The V gene lost 4 bases and the J gene lost 6 bases, with 14 bases spanning the gap. This CDR3 has 13 residues. Germline assignment: CDR1 SGDLS and CDR2 YYNGEE. CDR3 sequence: CASSPSDSVEQYF. The CDR3, as DNA: TGTGCCAGCAGCCCATCAGACAGCGTCGAGCAGTACTTC.

This chain uses TRBV27 with TRBJ1-4; TRBD1 is a possible D gene (6 bases). CDR1 and CDR2 from the germline V gene are MNHEY and SMNVEV (reference sequence). The CDR3 has 14 residues. The V and J ends lost 2 bases and 4 bases respectively, with 8 bases between them. The DNA of the CDR3 is TGTGCCAGCAGTTTAAGGGACAATAATGAAAAACTGTTTTTT. It specifies CASSLRDNNEKLFF.

This clone was counted once. The rearrangement links TRBV29-1 to TRBJ2-7, with TRBD1 matching 8 bases. This CDR3 contains 13 residues. V lost 5 bases, J lost 7 bases, and 10 bases stayed unmatched. CDR1 is SQVTM, CDR2 ANQGSEA, per germline. CDR3 nucleotide sequence: TGCAGCGTTTTAGGACAGGGTTCAGTTGAGCAGTACTTC. It codes for CSVLGQGSVEQYF.

CDR3 nucleotide sequence: TGTGCCAGCAGTTCGACCTCCCTTGCGAGCGGGATCTCCTACGAGCAGTACTTC. Protein sequence: CASSSTSLASGISYEQYF. The V call is TRBV27, the J call TRBJ2-7, with 7 bases matching TRBD2. This CDR3 is built from 18 residues. The germline gives CDR1 MNHEY, CDR2 SMNVEV (reference sequence). After removal of 4 bases from V and 0 bases from J, the junction contained 15 bases not matched to a gene.

In its sample, this clone was seen a few times. The gene calls are TRBV9 and TRBJ2-1, with D perhaps TRBD1 or TRBD2 (5 bases each). Germline lookup yields CDR1 SGDLS and CDR2 YYNGEE. With 3 bases removed from V and 0 bases from J, the gap between germline ends came to 7 bases. CDR3 length equals 14 residues. Written as DNA, the CDR3 is TGTGCCAGCAGCGCCGGGACCTCCTACAATGAGCAGTTCTTC. Its translation: CASSAGTSYNEQFF.

This sequence joins TRBV7-3 and TRBJ2-5; TRBD2 is a possible D gene (6 bases). The CDR3 contains 13 residues. V was cut by 5 bases and J by 0 bases, with 7 bases left in between. From germline, CDR1 is SGHTA and CDR2 FQGTGA. The CDR3 sequence is CASSRTNQETQYF. Here the CDR3 DNA reads TGTGCCAGCAGCCGGACTAACCAAGAGACCCAGTACTTC.

V and J are TRBV6-6 and TRBJ2-1; 7 bases match TRBD1. The CDR3 contains 14 residues. The V and J ends lost 6 bases and 10 bases, in that order; junction bases with no gene match: 12. The germline V gene has CDR1 MNHNY and CDR2 SVGAGI (reference sequence). CDR3 sequence (DNA): TGTGCCAGCAGACCCGGGACAGAGGCAAGGGAGCAGTTCTTC. Translation: CASRPGTEAREQFF.

This chain connects TRBV2 to TRBJ2-3; 7 bases match TRBD2. CDR1 SNHLY and CDR2 FYNNEI come from the germline V gene. V was clipped by 1 base and J by 0 bases; unmatched bases: 1. The CDR3 consists of 15 residues. CDR3 amino acids: CASSEEAGSTDTQYF. The DNA for the CDR3 is TGTGCCAGCAGTGAAGAAGCGGGGAGCACAGATACGCAGTATTTT. Combining the CDR3 with reference TRBV2 and TRBJ2-3 gives the whole variable domain EPEVTQTPSHQVTQMGQEVILRCVPISNHLYFYWYRQILGQKVEFLVSFYNNEISEKSEIFDDQFSVERPDGSNFTLKIRSTKLEDSAMYFCASSEEAGSTDTQYFGPGTRLTVL.

The chain is built from TRBV5-4 and TRBJ2-1, with 12 bases lining up with TRBD2. The CDR3 runs to 16 residues. Germline CDR1 is SGHNT and CDR2 is YYREEE (reference sequence). The ends lost 0 bases at V and 8 bases at J; junction bases unmatched: 6. CDR3 region: CASSLGLAGAFDEQFF. In DNA form, the CDR3 reads TGTGCCAGCAGCTTGGGACTAGCGGGAGCCTTCGATGAGCAGTTCTTC.